Detailed here is one T cell receptor beta chain. This entry comes from a study of vaccination and CD4 T cells after COVID-19. Using its own MiXCR run on the PCR reads, TCRdb lists one record per CDR3 protein. The sample holds around 14,000 distinct CDR3 sequences, approximately 69% seen once. This sequence was found in a human donor who had recovered from COVID-19. Sample: CD4+ T cells from blood, taken after SARS-CoV-2 vaccination.

CDR3 in DNA: TGTGCCAGCAGCTTAAGGCTAGCCTACAATGAGCAGTTCTTC. This translates into CASSLRLAYNEQFF. V is TRBV7-8 and J is TRBJ2-1; D is uncertain. Germline CDR1 is SGHVS and CDR2 is FQNEAQ. CDR3 length: 14 amino acids. V was shortened by 2 bases and J by 2 bases, with 7 bases between the two germline ends.